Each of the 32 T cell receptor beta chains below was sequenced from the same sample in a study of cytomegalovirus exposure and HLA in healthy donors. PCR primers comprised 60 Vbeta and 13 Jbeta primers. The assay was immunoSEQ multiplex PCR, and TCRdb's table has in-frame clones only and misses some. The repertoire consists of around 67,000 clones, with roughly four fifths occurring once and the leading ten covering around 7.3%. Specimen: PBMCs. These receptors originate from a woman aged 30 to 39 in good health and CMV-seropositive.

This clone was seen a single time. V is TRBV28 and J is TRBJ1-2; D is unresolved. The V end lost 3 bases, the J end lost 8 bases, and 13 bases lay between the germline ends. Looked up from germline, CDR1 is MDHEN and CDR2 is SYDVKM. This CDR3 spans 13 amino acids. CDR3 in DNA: TGTGCCAGCAGTTTCCGTCGCGGGTTAGGCTACACCTTC. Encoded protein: CASSFRRGLGYTF.

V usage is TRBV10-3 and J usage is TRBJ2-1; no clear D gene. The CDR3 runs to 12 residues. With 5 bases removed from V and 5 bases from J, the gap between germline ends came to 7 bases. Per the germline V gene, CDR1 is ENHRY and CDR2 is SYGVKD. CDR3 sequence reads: CAISSTNNEQFF. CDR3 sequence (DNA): TGTGCCATCAGTTCCACTAACAATGAGCAGTTCTTC.

CDR3 nucleotide sequence: TGCGCCAGCAGCTTGGGGGCTAGCGGGAGAGGGGTCGGTGAGCAGTTCTTC. It translates to CASSLGASGRGVGEQFF. The chain joins TRBV5-1 to TRBJ2-1; 10 bases line up with TRBD2. The CDR3 consists of 17 residues. In germline, CDR1 is SGHRS, CDR2 YFSETQ. The V gene end was trimmed by 0 bases and the J gene end by 9 bases; junction bases not matched to a gene: 12.

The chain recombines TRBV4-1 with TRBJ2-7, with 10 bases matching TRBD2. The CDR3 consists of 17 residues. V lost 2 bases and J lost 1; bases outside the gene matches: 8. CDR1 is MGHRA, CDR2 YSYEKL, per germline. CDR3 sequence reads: CASSQLAGLAVSYEQYF. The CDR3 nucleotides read TGCGCCAGCAGCCAACTTGCCGGACTAGCGGTTTCCTACGAGCAGTACTTC.

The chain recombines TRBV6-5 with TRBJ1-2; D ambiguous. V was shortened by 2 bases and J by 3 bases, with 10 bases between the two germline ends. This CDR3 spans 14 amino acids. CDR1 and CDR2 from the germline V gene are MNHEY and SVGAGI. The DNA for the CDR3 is TGTGCCAGCAGTTACGGGTCGGGAGACTATGGCTACACCTTC. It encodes CASSYGSGDYGYTF.

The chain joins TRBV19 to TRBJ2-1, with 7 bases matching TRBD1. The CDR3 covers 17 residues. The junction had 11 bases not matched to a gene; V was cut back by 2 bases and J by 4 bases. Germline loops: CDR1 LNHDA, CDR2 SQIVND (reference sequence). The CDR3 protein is CASSITTGTVGYNEQFF. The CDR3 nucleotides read TGTGCCAGTAGTATAACCACCGGGACAGTGGGGTACAATGAGCAGTTCTTC. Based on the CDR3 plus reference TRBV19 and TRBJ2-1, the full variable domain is DGGITQSPKYLFRKEGQNVTLSCEQNLNHDAMYWYRQDPGQGLRLIYYSQIVNDFQKGDIAEGYSVSREKKESFPLTVTSAQKNPTAFYLCASSITTGTVGYNEQFFGPGTRLTVL.

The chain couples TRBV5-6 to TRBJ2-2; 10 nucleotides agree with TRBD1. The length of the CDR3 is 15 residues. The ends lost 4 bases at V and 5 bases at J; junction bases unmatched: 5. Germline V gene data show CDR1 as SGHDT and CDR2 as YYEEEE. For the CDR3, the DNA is TGTGCCAGCAGCCGGGACAGGGGTAGGACCGGGGAGCTGTTTTTT. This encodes CASSRDRGRTGELFF.

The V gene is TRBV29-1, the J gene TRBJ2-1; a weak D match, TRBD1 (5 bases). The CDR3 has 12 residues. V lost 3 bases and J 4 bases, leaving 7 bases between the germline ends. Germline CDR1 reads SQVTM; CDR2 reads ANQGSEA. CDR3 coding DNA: TGCAGCGTTGAGCAGGGTTACAATGAGCAGTTCTTC. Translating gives CSVEQGYNEQFF.

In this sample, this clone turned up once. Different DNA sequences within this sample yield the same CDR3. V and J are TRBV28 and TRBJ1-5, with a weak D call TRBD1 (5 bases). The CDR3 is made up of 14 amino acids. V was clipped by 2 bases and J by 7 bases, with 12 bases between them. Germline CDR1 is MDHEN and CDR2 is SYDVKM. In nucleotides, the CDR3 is TGTGCCAGCAGTTTAAGGCAGGGTGGGCAGCCCCAGCATTTT. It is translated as CASSLRQGGQPQHF.

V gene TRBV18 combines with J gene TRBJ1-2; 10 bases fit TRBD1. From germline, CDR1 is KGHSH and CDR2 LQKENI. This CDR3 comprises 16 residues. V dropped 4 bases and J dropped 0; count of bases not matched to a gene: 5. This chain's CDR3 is CASSQSGTGANYGYTF. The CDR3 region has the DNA TGTGCCAGCTCACAGTCCGGGACAGGGGCTAACTATGGCTACACCTTC.

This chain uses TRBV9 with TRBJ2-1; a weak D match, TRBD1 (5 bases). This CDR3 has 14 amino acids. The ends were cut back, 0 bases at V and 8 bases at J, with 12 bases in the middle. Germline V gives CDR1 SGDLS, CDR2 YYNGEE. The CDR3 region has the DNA TGTGCCAGCAGCGTAGCAGGGAACCAAGATGAGCAGTTCTTC. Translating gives CASSVAGNQDEQFF.

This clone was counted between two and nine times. Written as DNA, the CDR3 is TGTGCCAGCAGTTCAGGGGGGCCCTACGAGCAGTACTTC. This codes for CASSSGGPYEQYF. The J gene is TRBJ2-7, the V gene TRBV6-6, with D maybe TRBD1 (7 bases). Trimming left V 4 bases short and J 2 bases short, with 9 bases between. CDR1 MNHNY and CDR2 SVGAGI come from the germline V gene (reference sequence). The length of the CDR3 is 13 residues.

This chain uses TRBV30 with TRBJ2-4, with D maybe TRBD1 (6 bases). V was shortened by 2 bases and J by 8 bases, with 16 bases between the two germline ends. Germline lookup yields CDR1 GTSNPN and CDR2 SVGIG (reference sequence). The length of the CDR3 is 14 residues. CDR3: CAWSPDSSVYIQYF. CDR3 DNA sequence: TGTGCCTGGAGTCCGGACAGTAGCGTTTACATTCAGTACTTC.

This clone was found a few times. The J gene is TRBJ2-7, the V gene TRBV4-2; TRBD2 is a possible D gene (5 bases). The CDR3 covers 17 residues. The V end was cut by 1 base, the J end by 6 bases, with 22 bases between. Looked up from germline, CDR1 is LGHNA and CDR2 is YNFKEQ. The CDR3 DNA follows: TGTGCCAGCAGCCAAGGTAGGGTGGGCGCGGGCTCTGGCGAGCAGTACTTC. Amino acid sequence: CASSQGRVGAGSGEQYF.

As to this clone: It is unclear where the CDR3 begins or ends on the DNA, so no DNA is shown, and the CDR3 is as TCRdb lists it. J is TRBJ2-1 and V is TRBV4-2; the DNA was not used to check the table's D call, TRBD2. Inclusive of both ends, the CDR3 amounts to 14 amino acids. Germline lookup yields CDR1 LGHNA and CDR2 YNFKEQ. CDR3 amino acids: CASSQVASGAQALF.

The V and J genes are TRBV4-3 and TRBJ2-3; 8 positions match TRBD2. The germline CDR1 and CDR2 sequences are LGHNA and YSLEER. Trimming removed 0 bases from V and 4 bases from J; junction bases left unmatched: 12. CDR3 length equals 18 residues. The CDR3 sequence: CASSQDPLAGKVADTQYF. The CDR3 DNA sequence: TGCGCCAGCAGCCAAGACCCTCTAGCGGGTAAAGTCGCAGATACGCAGTATTTT.

The CDR3 nucleotides are TGCGCCAGCAGCTTAAGCTCGGGAGGGTACACTGAAGCTTTCTTT. This codes for CASSLSSGGYTEAFF. The chain recombines TRBV5-1 with TRBJ1-1; D ambiguous. Trimming left V 2 bases short and J 3 bases short, with 14 bases between. This CDR3 is 15 amino acids long. Germline lookup yields CDR1 SGHRS and CDR2 YFSETQ.

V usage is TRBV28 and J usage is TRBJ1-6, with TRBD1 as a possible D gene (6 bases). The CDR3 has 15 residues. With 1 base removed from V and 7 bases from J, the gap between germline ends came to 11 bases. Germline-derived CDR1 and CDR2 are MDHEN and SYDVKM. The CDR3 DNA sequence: TGTGCCAGCAGTTTATCCGGGACACGGAATTCACCCCTCCACTTT. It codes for CASSLSGTRNSPLHF.

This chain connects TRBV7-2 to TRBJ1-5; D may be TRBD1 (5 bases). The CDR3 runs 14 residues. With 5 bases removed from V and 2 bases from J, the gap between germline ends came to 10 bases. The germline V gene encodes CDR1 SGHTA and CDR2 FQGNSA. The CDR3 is CASSRLGGNQPQHF. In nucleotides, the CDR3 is TGTGCCAGCAGCCGACTAGGGGGCAATCAGCCCCAGCATTTT. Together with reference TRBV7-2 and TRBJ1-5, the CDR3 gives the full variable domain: GAGVSQSPSNKVTEKGKDVELRCDPISGHTALYWYRQSLGQGLEFLIYFQGNSAPDKSGLPSDRFSAERTGGSVSTLTIQRTQQEDSAVYLCASSRLGGNQPQHFGDGTRLSIL.

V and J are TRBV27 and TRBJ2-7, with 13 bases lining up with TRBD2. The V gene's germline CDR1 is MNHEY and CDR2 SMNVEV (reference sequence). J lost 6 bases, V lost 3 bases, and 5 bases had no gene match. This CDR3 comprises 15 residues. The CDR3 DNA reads TGTGCCAGCAGTTTTGGACTAGCGGGAGATCGCGAGCAGTACTTC. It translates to CASSFGLAGDREQYF.

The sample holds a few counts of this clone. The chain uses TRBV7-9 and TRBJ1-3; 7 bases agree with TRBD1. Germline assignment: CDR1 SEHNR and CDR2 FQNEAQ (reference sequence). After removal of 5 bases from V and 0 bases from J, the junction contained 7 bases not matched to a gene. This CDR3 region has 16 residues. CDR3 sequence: CASSPQGFSSGNTIYF. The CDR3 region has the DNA TGTGCCAGCAGCCCACAGGGGTTCTCCTCTGGAAACACCATATATTTT. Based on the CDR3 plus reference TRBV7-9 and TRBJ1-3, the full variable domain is DTGVSQNPRHKITKRGQNVTFRCDPISEHNRLYWYRQTLGQGPEFLTYFQNEAQLEKSRLLSDRFSAERPKGSFSTLEIQRTEQGDSAMYLCASSPQGFSSGNTIYFGEGSWLTVV.

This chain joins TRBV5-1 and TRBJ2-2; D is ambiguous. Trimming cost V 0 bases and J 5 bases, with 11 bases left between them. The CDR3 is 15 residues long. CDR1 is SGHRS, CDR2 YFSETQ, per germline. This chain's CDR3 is CASSLGTPGTGELFF. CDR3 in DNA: TGCGCCAGCAGCTTGGGTACTCCCGGGACCGGGGAGCTGTTTTTT.

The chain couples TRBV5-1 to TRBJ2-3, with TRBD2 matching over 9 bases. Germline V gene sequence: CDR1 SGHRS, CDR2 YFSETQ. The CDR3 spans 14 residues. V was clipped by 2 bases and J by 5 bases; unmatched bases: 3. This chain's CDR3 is CASSLALAGDTQYF. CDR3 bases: TGCGCCAGCAGCTTAGCACTAGCGGGAGATACGCAGTATTTT.

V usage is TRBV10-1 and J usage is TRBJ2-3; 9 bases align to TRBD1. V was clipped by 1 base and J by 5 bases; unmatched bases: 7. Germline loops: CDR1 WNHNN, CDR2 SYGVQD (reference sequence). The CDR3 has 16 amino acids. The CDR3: CASSELGTGSEDTQYF. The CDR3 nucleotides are TGCGCCAGCAGTGAGTTGGGGACAGGGTCGGAAGATACGCAGTATTTT.

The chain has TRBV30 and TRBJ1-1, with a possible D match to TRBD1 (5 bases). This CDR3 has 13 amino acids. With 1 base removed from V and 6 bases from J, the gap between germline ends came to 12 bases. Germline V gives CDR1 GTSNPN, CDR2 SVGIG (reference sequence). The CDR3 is CAWSERGQSEAFF. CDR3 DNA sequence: TGTGCCTGGAGTGAAAGGGGCCAGTCTGAAGCTTTCTTT.

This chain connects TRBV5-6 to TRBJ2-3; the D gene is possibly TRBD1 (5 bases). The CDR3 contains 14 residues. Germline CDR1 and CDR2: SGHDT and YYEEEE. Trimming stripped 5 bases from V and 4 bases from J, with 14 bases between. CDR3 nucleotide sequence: TGTGCCAGCAGGAAAGACAGATATCCAGATACGCAGTATTTT. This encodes CASRKDRYPDTQYF.

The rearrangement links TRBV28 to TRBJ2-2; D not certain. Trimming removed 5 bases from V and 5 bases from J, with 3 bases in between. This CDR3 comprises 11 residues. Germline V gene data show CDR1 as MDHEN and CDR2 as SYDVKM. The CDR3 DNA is TGTGCCAGCAGTCCGACCGGGGAGCTGTTTTTT. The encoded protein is CASSPTGELFF.

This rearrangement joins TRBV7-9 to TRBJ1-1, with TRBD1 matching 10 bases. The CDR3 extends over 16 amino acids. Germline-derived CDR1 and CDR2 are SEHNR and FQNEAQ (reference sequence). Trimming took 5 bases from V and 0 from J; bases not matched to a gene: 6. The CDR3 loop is CASSPRDRGMNTEAFF. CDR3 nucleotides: TGTGCCAGCAGCCCCCGGGACAGGGGAATGAACACTGAAGCTTTCTTT.

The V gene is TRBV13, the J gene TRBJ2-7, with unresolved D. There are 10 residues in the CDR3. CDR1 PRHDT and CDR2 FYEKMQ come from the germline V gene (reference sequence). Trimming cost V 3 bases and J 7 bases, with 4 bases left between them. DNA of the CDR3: TGTGCCAGCAGCTTCAGTGAGCAGTACTTC. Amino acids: CASSFSEQYF.

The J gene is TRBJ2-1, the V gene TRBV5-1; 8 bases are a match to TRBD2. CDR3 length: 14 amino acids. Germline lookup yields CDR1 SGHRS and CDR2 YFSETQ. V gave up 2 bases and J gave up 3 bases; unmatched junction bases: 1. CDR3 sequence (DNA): TGCGCCAGCAGCTTAGCGGGGGTCTACAATGAGCAGTTCTTC. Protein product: CASSLAGVYNEQFF.

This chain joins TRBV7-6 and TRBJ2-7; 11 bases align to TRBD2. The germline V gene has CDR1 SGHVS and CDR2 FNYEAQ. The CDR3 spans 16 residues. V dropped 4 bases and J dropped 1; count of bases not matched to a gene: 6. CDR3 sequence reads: CASSSQLAGASYEQYF. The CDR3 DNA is TGTGCCAGCAGCTCGCAACTAGCGGGAGCTTCCTACGAGCAGTACTTC.

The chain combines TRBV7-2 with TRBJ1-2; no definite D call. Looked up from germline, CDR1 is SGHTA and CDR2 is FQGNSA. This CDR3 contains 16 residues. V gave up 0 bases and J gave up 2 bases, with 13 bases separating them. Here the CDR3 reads CASSLAGLTLNYGYTF. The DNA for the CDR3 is TGTGCCAGCAGCTTAGCGGGCCTCACTTTAAACTATGGCTACACCTTC.